The rows below give T cell receptor beta chains drawn from one sample of a study of blood T cells in healthy people across ages. Each CDR3 protein gets one entry after TCRdb re-called the 5' RACE reads with MiXCR. The sample yields hundreds of thousands of distinct CDR3 sequences, around 41% seen once. The sequencing sample was made of blood. These receptors originate from an elderly man in good health. CDR3s include the opening cysteine and the closing phenylalanine or tryptophan. The order of the fields is CDR3 length, D gene, clone size, J gene, V gene, CDR3 DNA, CDR3 protein. A D gene is named only where the DNA matches it firmly. Clone size appears in some rows only: once, few, many, or a class for an expanded clone.

>16|-|-|TRBJ1-4|TRBV12-3/TRBV12-4
TGTGCCAGCAGTTTAGCCCGGATAGACCGTAATGAAAAATTGTTTTTT
CASSLARIDRNEKLFF
>14|-|-|TRBJ2-5|TRBV5-5
TGTGCCAGCAGCTTGGAGTGGCAGTTGGAGACCCAGTACTTC
CASSLEWQLETQYF
>16|-|-|TRBJ2-7|TRBV5-8
TGTGCCAGCAGCTTGACCTTCGGGGGCGGTCCCTACGAGCAGTACTTC
CASSLTFGGGPYEQYF
>14|TRBD2|-|TRBJ2-7|TRBV13
TGTGCCAGCAGCCAAGCGGGGCAAGCCTACGAGCAGTACTTC
CASSQAGQAYEQYF
>13|-|-|TRBJ2-7|TRBV6-5
TGTGCCAGCAGTTACCTTGGTCGGCGGGAGCAGTACTTC
CASSYLGRREQYF
>17|-|-|TRBJ2-6|TRBV29-1
TGCAGCGTTGAAGATCGTTTCAGCTACTCTGGGGCCAACGTCCTGACTTTC
CSVEDRFSYSGANVLTF
>15|TRBD1|-|TRBJ2-7|TRBV4-3
TGCGCCAGCAGCCAAGGTGTGGACAGGTCCTACGAGCAGTACTTC
CASSQGVDRSYEQYF
>15|-|few|TRBJ1-1|TRBV5-5
TGTGCCAGCAGCTTACCCGGGACGGCGTACACTGAAGCTTTCTTT
CASSLPGTAYTEAFF
>15|-|-|TRBJ2-2|TRBV7-9
TGTGCCAGCAGGACGAAGGGGGGGCGCACCGGGGAGCTGTTTTTT
CASRTKGGRTGELFF
>15|TRBD2|-|TRBJ2-5|TRBV9
TGTGCCAGCAGCATACGGGAGGTGGTGTCCAATGAGCAGTACTTC
CASSIREVVSNEQYF
>15|TRBD1|many|TRBJ2-5|TRBV12-3/TRBV12-4
TGTGCCAGCAGTCAAGGACAGGGGGAGCAAGAGACCCAGTACTTC
CASSQGQGEQETQYF
>12|-|-|TRBJ1-1|TRBV6-2/TRBV6-3
TGTGCCAGCAGTGTATCGGGCACTGAAGCTTTCTTT
CASSVSGTEAFF
>15|TRBD1|few|TRBJ1-2|TRBV5-1
TGCGCCAGCAGCCTCGGACAGGGAAGAGTGGTCGGCTACACCTTC
CASSLGQGRVVGYTF
>13|-|few|TRBJ2-1|TRBV6-5
TGTGCCAGCAGCCCCGAGGCCTACAATGAGCAGTTCTTC
CASSPEAYNEQFF
>12|TRBD2|-|TRBJ2-3|TRBV6-6
TGTGCCAGCACCCAGACTAGCGCTACGCAGTATTTT
CASTQTSATQYF
>14|TRBD1|few|TRBJ2-1|TRBV20-1
TGCAGTGCCACGGACAGGGGGAGATACAATGAGCAGTTCTTC
CSATDRGRYNEQFF
>13|-|-|TRBJ1-2|TRBV27
TGTGCCAGCAGTTTATCCCCAAGCTATGGCTACACCTTC
CASSLSPSYGYTF
>13|-|-|TRBJ2-3|TRBV7-2
TGTGCCAGCAGCTTAAAGGGTCCGTATACGCAGTATTTT
CASSLKGPYTQYF
>17|TRBD2|-|TRBJ2-7|TRBV11-3
TGTGCCAGCAGCTTGGGACTAGCGGGAGAAGGGTCCTATGAGCAGTACTTC
CASSLGLAGEGSYEQYF
>14|-|few|TRBJ1-5|TRBV6-2/TRBV6-3
TGTGCCAGCAGCTCCGGACAACTCAATCAGCCCCAGCATTTT
CASSSGQLNQPQHF
>14|-|-|TRBJ1-3|TRBV18
TGTGCCAGCTCACCATCGACGGAAGGAAACACCATATATTTT
CASSPSTEGNTIYF
>13|-|-|TRBJ1-2|TRBV11-2
TGTGCCAGCAGCTTCCGGGGCTCGGGGGGCTACACCTTC
CASSFRGSGGYTF
>13|TRBD1|few|TRBJ2-3|TRBV28
TGTGCCAGCCGGACAGGGGGCGCAGATACGCAGTATTTT
CASRTGGADTQYF
>11|TRBD2|few|TRBJ2-1|TRBV7-2
TGTGCCAGCAGCCCGGGAGGCCAGCAGTTCTTC
CASSPGGQQFF
>15|TRBD2|medium-sized|TRBJ2-3|TRBV7-2
TGTGCCAGCAGCACCCTAGCGGGGGCACCCGATACGCAGTATTTT
CASSTLAGAPDTQYF
>14|TRBD1|few|TRBJ2-5|TRBV20-1
TGCAGTGCTAGTCTTGCAGGGGGCGTGGAGACCCAGTACTTC
CSASLAGGVETQYF
>13|-|few|TRBJ2-1|TRBV12-3/TRBV12-4
TGTGCCAGCAGTTTAGCCAGGCGGAATGAGCAGTTCTTC
CASSLARRNEQFF
>14|-|few|TRBJ2-7|TRBV29-1
TGCAGCGTTCCGGGATTACCAAGGCTCAATGAGCAGTACTTC
CSVPGLPRLNEQYF
>17|-|-|TRBJ2-7|TRBV28
TGTGCCAGCAGAGGCCCCCGGTCCTACACCAACTCCGACGAGCAGTACTTC
CASRGPRSYTNSDEQYF
>12|-|few|TRBJ2-3|TRBV6-5
TGTGCCACCCGTACTAGCACAGATACGCAGTATTTT
CATRTSTDTQYF
>17|TRBD2|-|TRBJ2-5|TRBV7-6
TGTGCCAGCAGCTTAATGGGACGAGCGGGGGGGCCGGAGACCCAGTACTTC
CASSLMGRAGGPETQYF
>16|-|-|TRBJ2-7|TRBV28
TGTGCCAGCAGCCTAAGGGTCAGGACCTCAAACTACGAGCAGTACTTC
CASSLRVRTSNYEQYF
>15|-|few|TRBJ1-6|TRBV7-2
TGTGCCAGCAGTCCGGACGGGGGATTTAATTCACCCCTCCACTTT
CASSPDGGFNSPLHF
>14|-|few|TRBJ2-7|TRBV6-2/TRBV6-3
TGTGCCAGCAGTTTGACAGGTCAGACCTACGAGCAGTACTTC
CASSLTGQTYEQYF
>18|-|-|TRBJ2-7|TRBV21-1
TGTGCCAGCAGCAAAAAAGGATGCGGACTAGCGGGAGCCTACGAGCAGTACTTC
CASSKKGCGLAGAYEQYF
>17|TRBD2|-|TRBJ2-5|TRBV28
TGTGCCAGCAGCCAACTGGGACTAGCGGGGGACCAAGAGACCCAGTACTTC
CASSQLGLAGDQETQYF
>17|TRBD2|-|TRBJ2-3|TRBV7-2
TGTGCCAGCAGCTCCCGACTAGCGGGGGGGTGTGCGGATACGCAGTATTTT
CASSSRLAGGCADTQYF
>15|-|many|TRBJ2-3|TRBV4-3
TGCGCCAGCAGCCAAGGGACCCGCGACCTTAATACGCAGTATTTT
CASSQGTRDLNTQYF
>12|-|many|TRBJ2-5|TRBV6-2/TRBV6-3
TGTGCCAGCAGCTGGACACAAGAGACCCAGTACTTC
CASSWTQETQYF
>18|TRBD1|few|TRBJ1-6|TRBV6-5
TGTGCCAGCAGTTTTACTCAGGGGGCGCGGCCCCAAAATTCACCCCTCCACTTT
CASSFTQGARPQNSPLHF